A single sample gave rise to the 2 T cell receptor beta chains below, sequenced in a study of cytomegalovirus exposure and HLA in healthy donors (dated by TCRdb to 2016 to 2017). The library was made by the immunoSEQ multiplex PCR assay. For the multiplex PCR, a mixture combining 60 forward primers for TCR Vbeta segments and 13 reverse primers for TCR Jbeta segments was used. This is the immuneACCESS table as TCRdb keeps it, with only in-frame sequences that have V and J called. A part of the clones is gone; compared with another copy, unresolved V genes explain less than half, and the rest is unexplained. For this sample there are more than 150,000 clones; 80% to 85% appear just once. The ten largest clones add up to around 2.1% of the sample. The sequencing sample was made of PBMCs. All receptors derive from a woman aged 18 to 35 in good health and CMV-seropositive.

The count of this clone is one. This chain connects TRBV6-1 to TRBJ1-5; tentative D call: TRBD1 (6 bases). From germline, CDR1 is MNHNS and CDR2 SASEGT. The CDR3 runs to 16 residues. Trimming stripped 2 bases from V and 0 bases from J, with 11 bases between. CDR3 region: CASSEQRGHSNQPQHF. CDR3 DNA: TGTGCCAGCAGTGAACAGAGGGGACATAGCAATCAGCCCCAGCATTTT.

The chain has TRBV4-1 and TRBJ2-5; 8 nucleotides line up with TRBD1. V gave up 2 bases and J gave up 5 bases; unmatched junction bases: 7. Germline V gene lookup returns CDR1 MGHRA and CDR2 YSYEKL. The CDR3 length is 15 residues. In DNA, the CDR3 is TGCGCCAGCAGCCAACCCGGGACAGGACTCGAGACCCAGTACTTC. Protein sequence: CASSQPGTGLETQYF.